These 28 T cell receptor beta chains were all obtained from the same sample, sequenced in a study of T cell responses to AZD1222 COVID-19 vaccine. Here immunoSEQ multiplex PCR was the method, and the copy in TCRdb shows in-frame clones only, minus some. The sample has tens of thousands of clones; approximately 90% are singletons. The sample was peripheral blood, taken 28 days after the second AZD1222 dose. The source is an adult who received the AZD1222 COVID-19 vaccine.

The rearrangement uses TRBV11-1 and TRBJ2-1; no firm D call. Germline lookup yields CDR1 SGHAT and CDR2 FQDESV (reference sequence). There are 16 residues in the CDR3. The germline V and J ends were trimmed by 3 bases and 0 bases, with 12 bases remaining between them. The DNA for the CDR3 is TGTGCCAGCAGCTTCCCCATGGATAGCTCCTACAATGAGCAGTTCTTC. Protein sequence: CASSFPMDSSYNEQFF.

The chain uses TRBV5-5 and TRBJ2-1, with a possible D match to TRBD1 (6 bases). Germline CDR1 is SGHKS and CDR2 is YYEKEE (reference sequence). Trimming took 3 bases from V and 9 from J, leaving 16 bases between them. This CDR3 has 14 amino acids. CDR3 sequence (DNA): TGTGCCAGCAGCTGGGGGCAGGGCCAAGGTGAGCAGTTCTTC. As protein: CASSWGQGQGEQFF.

V usage is TRBV7-9 and J usage is TRBJ2-1; 9 positions agree with TRBD2. The CDR3 runs 20 residues. The V segment lost 5 bases and the J segment 0 bases; nucleotides outside the gene matches: 17. CDR1 SEHNR and CDR2 FQNEAQ come from the germline V gene (reference sequence). CDR3 DNA: TGTGCCAGCAGCAACCCGGGGCTAGCGGGAAGGGGGAGCTCCTACAATGAGCAGTTCTTC. It codes for CASSNPGLAGRGSSYNEQFF.

The genes are TRBV19 and TRBJ2-1; D perhaps matches TRBD1 (5 bases). CDR3 length: 13 amino acids. Germline CDR1 is LNHDA and CDR2 is SQIVND (reference sequence). Trimming removed 7 bases at V and 4 bases at J, with 11 bases between. In DNA form, the CDR3 reads TGTGCCAGTATGAGGACAAATTACAATGAGCAGTTCTTC. Translation: CASMRTNYNEQFF. Filled out from reference TRBV19 and TRBJ2-1, the complete variable domain reads DGGITQSPKYLFRKEGQNVTLSCEQNLNHDAMYWYRQDPGQGLRLIYYSQIVNDFQKGDIAEGYSVSREKKESFPLTVTSAQKNPTAFYLCASMRTNYNEQFFGPGTRLTVL.

The chain has TRBV6-2 or TRBV6-3 and TRBJ2-7; D gene ambiguous. V was shortened by 6 bases and J by 2 bases, with 20 bases between the two germline ends. The CDR3 is made up of 16 amino acids. Germline loops: CDR1 MNHEY, CDR2 SVGEGT. The CDR3 sequence is CASSSDLKTIAYEQYF. The CDR3 DNA is TGTGCCAGCAGCTCCGACTTGAAGACGATAGCCTACGAGCAGTACTTC.

This chain uses TRBV28 with TRBJ1-2; no firm D call. The germline V gene has CDR1 MDHEN and CDR2 SYDVKM. Trimming took off 3 bases at V and 5 bases at J, with 7 bases between the two ends. The CDR3 has 12 residues. CDR3 in amino acids: CASSLARYGYTF. CDR3 bases: TGTGCCAGCAGTTTGGCTAGATATGGCTACACCTTC.

This chain links TRBV10-3 with TRBJ2-5, with 9 positions matching TRBD1. Germline V gives CDR1 ENHRY, CDR2 SYGVKD. This CDR3 is 13 amino acids long. V shed 6 bases, J shed 4 bases, and the junction held 3 bases outside the gene matches. CDR3 in amino acids: CAIRPGQGETQYF. In DNA, the CDR3 is TGTGCCATCAGACCGGGACAGGGAGAGACCCAGTACTTC.

The CDR3 sequence: CASSSQTANTEAFF. DNA for the CDR3: TGTGCCAGCAGCTCACAGACAGCGAACACTGAAGCTTTCTTT. V gene TRBV9 combines with J gene TRBJ1-1, with a tentative D call TRBD1 (5 bases). Trimming removed 4 bases at V and 1 base at J, with 11 bases between. Germline CDR1 reads SGDLS; CDR2 reads YYNGEE. This CDR3 region has 14 residues.

The CDR3 region has the DNA TGTGCCAGCAGCTTGGTACTAGCGGGGCCGGACACCGGGGAGCTGTTTTTT. Protein: CASSLVLAGPDTGELFF. The chain has TRBV5-4 and TRBJ2-2, with 10 bases aligning to TRBD2. CDR1 is SGHNT and CDR2 is YYREEE in the germline V gene (reference sequence). The V segment lost 0 bases and the J segment 3 bases; nucleotides outside the gene matches: 5. The CDR3 has 17 residues.

The chain combines TRBV24-1 with TRBJ2-1, with TRBD2 identical over 10 bases. J gave up 8 bases and V 1 base, and 4 bases lay outside the gene matches. From germline, CDR1 is KGHDR and CDR2 SFDVKD. CDR3 length equals 15 residues. The DNA of the CDR3 is TGTGCCACCAGTGATTTAGGGACTAGCGCTTATGAGCAGTTCTTC. It specifies CATSDLGTSAYEQFF.

This chain joins TRBV7-8 and TRBJ1-4; TRBD1 matches 7 bases. This CDR3 contains 15 residues. The V gene end was trimmed by 5 bases and the J gene end by 6 bases; junction bases not matched to a gene: 9. In germline, CDR1 is SGHVS, CDR2 FQNEAQ. CDR3 region: CASSPRTGYDEKLFF. The DNA for the CDR3 is TGTGCCAGCAGCCCCCGGACAGGTTACGATGAAAAACTGTTTTTT.

The rearrangement uses TRBV6-2 or TRBV6-3 and TRBJ2-1, with 12 bases identical to TRBD2. The CDR3 spans 15 residues. Germline V gene lookup returns CDR1 MNHEY and CDR2 SVGEGT. V shed 6 bases and J 7 bases; nucleotides not matched to a gene: 7. The CDR3 sequence is CASSPTSGRRNEQFF. The CDR3 DNA follows: TGTGCCAGCAGCCCAACTAGCGGGAGGAGGAATGAGCAGTTCTTC.

The chain carries TRBV5-1 and TRBJ2-1; D perhaps matches TRBD1 (6 bases). This CDR3 has 15 residues. The V and J ends lost 6 bases and 3 bases respectively, with 16 bases between them. Germline-derived CDR1 and CDR2 are SGHRS and YFSETQ. CDR3 in DNA: TGCGCCAGCACCCGGGGAAACAGGGACTACAATGAGCAGTTCTTC. Translation: CASTRGNRDYNEQFF.

This chain connects TRBV20-1 to TRBJ1-5; 8 bases are shared with TRBD1. CDR3 size: 16 residues. The trim removed 3 bases at V and 1 base at J, leaving 8 bases unmatched. CDR1 and CDR2 from the germline V gene are DFQATT and SNEGSKA (reference sequence). The DNA for the CDR3 is TGCAGTGCTAGTCTCCGACAGGGGAGCAGCAATCAGCCCCAGCATTTT. Translating gives CSASLRQGSSNQPQHF.

The V gene is TRBV5-1, the J gene TRBJ1-1; D perhaps matches TRBD1 (5 bases). CDR1 and CDR2 (germline): SGHRS, YFSETQ. V dropped 4 bases and J dropped 3 bases, with 16 bases sitting between them. The CDR3 consists of 15 residues. The CDR3 DNA reads as TGCGCCAGCAGCCGGGGAGGGGCGCAGTACACTGAAGCTTTCTTT. Residues: CASSRGGAQYTEAFF. Based on the CDR3 plus reference TRBV5-1 and TRBJ1-1, the full variable domain is KAGVTQTPRYLIKTRGQQVTLSCSPISGHRSVSWYQQTPGQGLQFLFEYFSETQRNKGNFPGRFSGRQFSNSRSEMNVSTLELGDSALYLCASSRGGAQYTEAFFGQGTRLTVV.

V usage is TRBV9 and J usage is TRBJ2-5; 7 nucleotides match TRBD2. This CDR3 is built from 14 residues. In germline, CDR1 is SGDLS, CDR2 YYNGEE. J was trimmed by 5 bases and V by 2 bases; bases with no gene match: 6. This CDR3 reads CASSVLGGSETQYF. The DNA for the CDR3 is TGTGCCAGCAGCGTCTTAGGCGGGAGTGAGACCCAGTACTTC. Based on the CDR3 plus reference TRBV9 and TRBJ2-5, the full variable domain is DSGVTQTPKHLITATGQRVTLRCSPRSGDLSVYWYQQSLDQGLQFLIQYYNGEERAKGNILERFSAQQFPDLHSELNLSSLELGDSALYFCASSVLGGSETQYFGPGTRLLVL.

This rearrangement joins TRBV5-6 to TRBJ1-6, with a possible D match to TRBD1 (6 bases). This CDR3 is built from 16 residues. V lost 0 bases and J lost 4, with 11 bases in between. The germline V gene encodes CDR1 SGHDT and CDR2 YYEEEE. As DNA, the CDR3 is TGTGCCAGCAGCTTGGGTACAGGGCAATATAATTCACCCCTCCACTTT. This gives the protein CASSLGTGQYNSPLHF.

This clone was counted between two and nine times. J is TRBJ1-6 and V is TRBV5-4; TRBD1 might be the D (6 bases). Germline V CDR1 and CDR2: SGHNT, YYREEE (reference sequence). Trimming took 4 bases from V and 1 from J, leaving 15 bases between them. The CDR3 length is 17 residues. CDR3 sequence (DNA): TGTGCCAGCAGCCCGCGAACAGGGAATTCCTATAATTCACCCCTCCACTTT. Its protein product is CASSPRTGNSYNSPLHF.

This chain joins TRBV9 and TRBJ1-6, with 8 bases that match TRBD1. Germline CDR1 and CDR2: SGDLS and YYNGEE. CDR3 length equals 14 residues. Trimming at V came to 3 bases and at J to 7 bases, leaving 3 bases not matched to a gene. CDR3 protein: CASSARDRNSPLHF. The CDR3 DNA reads as TGTGCCAGCAGCGCTCGGGACAGGAATTCACCCCTCCACTTT. The full variable domain, rest sourced from reference TRBV9 and TRBJ1-6, is DSGVTQTPKHLITATGQRVTLRCSPRSGDLSVYWYQQSLDQGLQFLIQYYNGEERAKGNILERFSAQQFPDLHSELNLSSLELGDSALYFCASSARDRNSPLHFGNGTRLTVT.

The sample holds one count of this clone. The V and J genes are TRBV24-1 and TRBJ2-7; the match to TRBD2 covers 13 bases. The CDR3 sequence is 19 residues long. CDR1 and CDR2 from the germline V gene are KGHDR and SFDVKD. J gave up 4 bases and V 0 bases, and 11 bases lay outside the gene matches. The chain's CDR3 is CATSDLQKSRTSGSYEQYF. The CDR3 region has the DNA TGTGCCACCAGTGATTTGCAAAAGTCACGGACTAGCGGGAGTTACGAGCAGTACTTC.

This clone came up once. The chain has TRBV3-1 (or the pseudogene TRBV3-2) and TRBJ2-7; D ambiguous. V lost 1 base and J 2 bases, leaving 12 bases between the germline ends. Germline CDR1 reads LGHDT; CDR2 reads YNNKEL (reference sequence). CDR3 length equals 15 residues. The DNA of the CDR3 is TGTGCCAGCAGCCAAGTTATGGGAAATACCTACGAGCAGTACTTC. As protein: CASSQVMGNTYEQYF.

V is TRBV6-5 and J is TRBJ1-5; D remains unclear. From germline, CDR1 is MNHEY and CDR2 SVGAGI. Trimming shortened V by 6 bases and J by 4 bases, and 10 bases separated the two germline ends. CDR3 length: 13 residues. CDR3 coding DNA: TGTGCCAGCAGCCCCGGGCCGAATCAGCCCCAGCATTTT. It codes for CASSPGPNQPQHF.

The rearrangement uses TRBV29-1 and TRBJ1-2; the match to TRBD1 covers 7 bases. After removal of 5 bases from V and 7 bases from J, the junction contained 7 bases not matched to a gene. CDR3 size: 12 residues. CDR1 is SQVTM, CDR2 ANQGSEA, per germline. The CDR3 loop is CSVSTGLGGYTF. In nucleotides, the CDR3 is TGCAGCGTTTCGACAGGGCTTGGTGGCTACACCTTC.

This clone is a singleton in its sample. The chain has TRBV3-1 (or the pseudogene TRBV3-2) and TRBJ1-3, with D hard to call. The CDR3 runs 13 residues. Germline values: CDR1 LGHDT, CDR2 YNNKEL (reference sequence). With 10 bases removed from V and 0 bases from J, the gap between germline ends came to 10 bases. CDR3 sequence: CATLGDSGNTIYF. Written as DNA, the CDR3 is TGTGCCACCCTTGGGGACTCTGGAAACACCATATATTTT.

This clone showed up just a few times. The chain carries TRBV29-1 and TRBJ1-4, with a weak D call TRBD1 (5 bases). This CDR3 is built from 14 residues. Germline values: CDR1 SQVTM, CDR2 ANQGSEA. The V end lost 7 bases, the J end lost 7 bases, and 19 bases lay between the germline ends. The CDR3 region has the DNA TGCAGCGCCCGCCGGGGGGGTAGCGGTGAAAAACTGTTTTTT. Translated: CSARRGGSGEKLFF.

The V gene is TRBV11-2, the J gene TRBJ1-6; the D is unclear. V was cut by 5 bases and J by 3 bases, with 5 bases left in between. The CDR3 spans 13 residues. Germline lookup yields CDR1 SGHAT and CDR2 FQNNGV. The CDR3 coding sequence is TGTGCCAGCAGCCCGGTCTATAATTCACCCCTCCACTTT. It yields the protein CASSPVYNSPLHF.

The chain links TRBV28 to TRBJ1-2, with D possibly being TRBD1 (6 bases). Germline assignment: CDR1 MDHEN and CDR2 SYDVKM. The V and J ends lost 7 bases and 5 bases respectively, with 17 bases between them. The CDR3 covers 14 residues. The CDR3 coding sequence is TGTGCCAGCACCCAAGAGGGGGGGATTTATGGCTACACCTTC. It translates to CASTQEGGIYGYTF.

The gene calls are TRBV18 and TRBJ2-6, with 7 bases identical to TRBD1. The CDR3 totals 19 residues. The germline V gene encodes CDR1 KGHSH and CDR2 LQKENI. V lost 1 base, J lost 2 bases, and 11 bases stayed unmatched. CDR3 sequence (DNA): TGTGCCAGCTCACCACGGATAGGGGGCCAAAAAGCTGGGGCCAACGTCCTGACTTTC. Amino acids: CASSPRIGGQKAGANVLTF.